This T cell receptor (beta chain) stems from a study of cytomegalovirus exposure and HLA in healthy donors (dated by TCRdb to 2016 to 2017). About the study as a whole: An earlier analysis of around 600 of the donors reported roughly 270 Gb of sequence data and around 110 million unique TCR beta sequences from about 179 million T cells. The genetic ancestry cluster associated with self-reported Caucasian donors included about four fifths of the 398 genotyped donors. Across around 400 genotyped donors of the cohort, an average of roughly 250,000 unique TCR beta nucleotide sequences per donor were sequenced, and roughly 17% of those sequences were non-productive. The study profiled the T cell repertoires of around 700 subjects by immunosequencing and related them to cytomegalovirus serostatus. Typing coverage differed by locus: A, B, C, DRB1 and DQB1 were typed in roughly 620-640 donors, DQA1 in 522, DPA1 in roughly 590, and DPB1 in 472. In the later analysis, no new phenotypic data were used to find candidate immune exposures; instead, reliance was placed on TCR beta sequences and their occurrence across donors. To predict cytomegalovirus infection status, the study brought together high-throughput TCR immunosequencing, statistical association of individual TCRs with disease status, and machine learning. HLA typing included class I and class II loci at four-digit resolution. In addition to the first cohort of around 670 subjects, a separate validation cohort of 130 or so different subjects was used. The study was designed to test whether signatures of past pathogen exposure could be identified by cataloging public T cell receptors. An early release covering 550 to 700 HLA-typed donors comprised approximately 290 gigabases of sequencing data and around 85 million unique TCR sequences. In an earlier analysis of more than 550 of the donors, high-throughput TCR beta sequencing was used to judge whether each TCR beta V gene segment behaved as functional or pseudogenic. In a later analysis, previously published TCR beta repertoires from 500 to 750 donors were re-analyzed and high-resolution HLA genotyping was added so that TCR occurrence patterns could be studied. A later genetic analysis used genome-wide SNP genotypes for about three fifths of the roughly 700 donors, treating that subset as a discovery cohort. All discovery cohort repertoires had been generated on a single sequencing platform. Alongside the repertoire data, information on donor age, sex, ethnicity and CMV serostatus was compiled. About five DR-DQ haplotypes were treated as single units for association and clustering because of strong linkage in the cohort.

The cohort was made up of roughly 670 healthy bone marrow donors. At the time of sampling, all cohort members were nominally healthy, though unrecorded immune exposures were likely present. The donor was CMV seropositive and belonged to the group of 250 to 300 seropositive cohort members. Every donor gave a peripheral blood sample, and the peripheral blood mononuclear cells from that sample were used for TCR beta sequencing. Genomic DNA extraction from the blood cell samples was performed with the Qiagen DNeasy Blood Extraction Kit. The CDR3 goes from the cysteine to the phenylalanine over 15 residues. The read is trimmed to its CDR3 DNA, 45 bases read in frame from base 1. Here V drops 3 bases and J drops 4 bases, and the junction holds 6 bases not matched to any gene. Taken from the germline V gene, the CDR1 and CDR2 loops are SGHTA and FQGTGA. The library came from the immunoSEQ multiplex PCR assay. For the multiplex PCR, a mixture combining 60 forward primers for TCR Vbeta segments and 13 reverse primers for TCR Jbeta segments was used. Amplification of the CDR3 region of rearranged TCR beta genes was performed with a multiplex PCR assay on genomic DNA. The Illumina HiSeq System was used to sequence the amplified TCR beta libraries as 87-base-pair reads. The authors' analysis ran thus. A later analysis counted some 74 million unique TCR beta chains across the roughly 700 repertoires, and 10 million to 12 million of these chains were shared by at least two donors. Raw reads were error-corrected and collapsed into unique sequences with a nearest-neighbor algorithm that merged closely related sequences to remove PCR and sequencing errors. V, D and J gene segments were assigned by aligning CDR3 sequences to IMGT reference sequences. For a sequence to be retained, a match of at least six nucleotides was required to both a V gene segment and a J gene segment. A rearrangement was called productive if the CDR3 had no stop codons and remained in frame with V and J, and every other rearrangement was called non-productive. CDR3 was defined by IMGT convention, running from the second conserved V-encoded cysteine to the conserved J-encoded phenylalanine. Sequences without an unambiguous match to a single V gene segment were excluded from the earlier analysis of 450 to 650 of the donors. An earlier analysis of over 450 of the donors classified V segments as functional when productive rearrangements were above 56.7% and as segregating when the standard deviation between donors was above 5%. To diagnose cytomegalovirus status from the catalog of TCR beta chain sequences, a statistical classification framework was built. V and J gene assignment, in a later analysis, came from comparing TCR nucleotide sequences with IMGT/GENE-DB human TR gene sequences. In a later analysis, CDR3 sequences and most-parsimonious VDJ recombination scenarios were assigned using the TCRdist pipeline. In a later analysis, each TCR beta chain was defined by its CDR3 amino acid sequence together with its V-gene family, and reads lacking a unique V-gene family were excluded. A later analysis removed nearly 600 highly shared, low-generation-probability nucleotide sequences to deal with suspected cross-contamination and a sequencing artifact. A later analysis calculated a clonal expansion index for each public chain from normalized within-repertoire ranks of inferred template counts. Generation probabilities in a later analysis came from a VDJ recombination model fitted to out-of-frame rearrangements, and those results were checked against IGoR. In a later analysis, hypergeometric tests were used to score TCR-TCR, TCR-HLA and TCR-CMV co-occurrence, with a repertoire-size bias correction applied to TCR pairs. A later analysis estimated false discovery rates by permuting HLA or CMV assignments 20 times. In a later analysis, co-occurring TCRs were grouped with DBSCAN, and TCRdist sequence similarity was added when clustering was performed within HLA-allele-positive subsets. Repertoires with fewer than 30,000 or more than 120,000 public chains, plus five repertoires with anomalous nucleotide sharing, were excluded from co-occurrence clustering. TCRdb limited this immuneACCESS table to in-frame rearrangements with V and J called. A share of clones is missing; checked studies link under half to unresolved V genes, and the rest is unexplained. D and trimming were read from the DNA, whereas the V and J calls and clone size are those reported in that table. The sample table lists 90,000 to 130,000 clones, around 83% of them with a count of one. Of the sample, around 2.9% falls within the top ten clones.

This clone appeared once. Its antigen specificity is not known. No base-level quality is on record; no much larger clone is a single base apart. Here is what the overall study found, with its caveats: A further reported finding was that TCR beta sequences accurately predicted the HLA-A and HLA-B alleles for most subjects in the first cohort. Most TCR sequences were seen in very few donors, while some public TCRs were found in many individuals. Compared with the approximately 710-donor mean, donors in an Asian-associated ancestry cluster had fewer N-insertions in productive TCRs, according to a later genetic analysis. V-gene and J-gene trimming of TCR beta chains was associated with a missense DCLRE1C variant in a later genetic analysis, and the association was replicated in an independent cohort. Specific HLA alleles were associated with 15,000 to 20,000 TCR beta sequences at a false discovery rate of 0.05 in a later analysis. Linkage disequilibrium might explain the correlated functional status among segregating V segments, but an unknown experimental factor could not be excluded. The authors suggested that the approach could potentially be extended to other disease states and immunological phenotypes. Because HLA typing was unavailable for some donors at each locus, only the typed subset was used in association tests. A cluster of highly shared sequence variants was judged likely to represent a technical artifact of the sequencing pipeline. In a later analysis, HLA-associated TCR beta chains showed more clonal expansion and lower generation probabilities than non-associated chains that were equally common. A later analysis found that most CMV-associated TCR beta chains appeared HLA-restricted, with HLA associations seemingly driven largely by CMV exposure. The classifier was reported to diagnose cytomegalovirus status with high specificity and sensitivity in both the original cohort and the validation cohort. Sequencing depth was assumed to be roughly uniform across donors in the presence/absence analyses, though that assumption may not hold. When HLA alleles, especially DR and DQ, strongly co-occurred, attributing TCR associations to individual alleles was difficult. In this cohort, only TCR beta chains were sequenced, and detectable features were limited by the absence of alpha or paired-chain data. The study gave a list of 150 to 200 TCR beta chains associated with cytomegalovirus. According to a later analysis, parvovirus B19, influenza, CMV and Epstein-Barr virus appeared linked to several top co-occurrence clusters. In vitro tests confirmed that a few of the cytomegalovirus-associated TCR beta chains recognize cytomegalovirus antigens. In an earlier analysis of about 600 of the donors, most TCR beta V segments appeared in productive rearrangements about 87% or about 30% of the time, broadly matching IMGT annotations. About 17 rarely observed V segments, including chromosome 9 orphons, were excluded from the earlier analysis of just under 600 of the donors because counts were too low. The only immune exposure information available for the cohort was CMV serostatus. Because the 87-base-pair reads could not distinguish some IMGT-functional V segments, including TRBV6-2 and TRBV6-3, those segments were excluded. According to a later analysis, TCR association rates differed among HLA loci, with DRB1 alleles showing the most associated TCRs and HLA-C alleles showing the fewest.

Specimen: PBMCs. The chain is assembled from TRBV7-3 and TRBJ2-7; 10 nucleotides in the junction match TRBD1. The TCR sequence derives from a woman aged 55 to 70 in good health and CMV-seropositive. The DNA sequence is as follows: TGTGCCAGCAGCTTTCAACCGGGACAGGGGTACGAGCAGTACTTC. This translates into CASSFQPGQGYEQYF.